This T cell receptor beta chain is drawn from a study of blood T cell repertoires in COVID-19. Study-wide background: In each case, the material was cDNA or gDNA derived from T cells, B-cell-depleted T cells, or PBMCs.

The CDR3 has 15 amino acids. Germline CDR1 MNHEY, CDR2 SMNVEV (reference sequence). Trimming shortened V by 6 bases and J by 7 bases, and 20 bases separated the two germline ends. Here immunoSEQ multiplex PCR was the method, and the copy in TCRdb shows in-frame clones only, minus some. Among about 130,000 clones listed, more than 90% were seen once. The sample was peripheral blood. This sequence was found in a man aged 45-65 years with active COVID-19. This chain joins TRBV27 and TRBJ2-3; D perhaps matches TRBD2 (7 bases). CDR3 sequence reads: CASRRKGGHYYTQYF. As DNA, the CDR3 is TGTGCCAGCAGGAGGAAGGGGGGGCATTATTATACGCAGTATTTT.